Following are 2 T cell receptor beta chains from one sample sequenced in a study of human T cells and chemical hapten exposure. TCRdb called the RACE reads again in MiXCR, with one record for every CDR3 protein. The top ten clones hold 2% to 2.5% of a sample with over 85,000 distinct CDR3 sequences, 9.5% to 15% of them seen once. Time point described: patch test 1, 2 weeks after DPC sensitization. Treatment defined: therapeutic diphenylcyclopropenone sensitization with weekly scalp DPC. The sequences come from whole blood, collected in connection with sensitization to the hapten diphenylcyclopropenone (DPC). The receptor set was obtained from a middle-aged woman with alopecia areata. Some clones in this sample may be carry-over from other donors' samples.

A few counts support this clonotype. The chain has TRBV19 and TRBJ1-2; TRBD1 matches 7 bases. V lost 2 bases and J lost 5; bases outside the gene matches: 11. The CDR3 loop spans 16 amino acids. The germline V gene encodes CDR1 LNHDA and CDR2 SQIVND (reference sequence). The chain's CDR3 is CASSIPTTGPKYGYTF. The CDR3 nucleotides are TGTGCCAGTAGTATACCGACGACAGGGCCGAAATATGGCTACACCTTC.

This chain uses TRBV20-1 with TRBJ1-1, with D tentatively TRBD1 (6 bases). The CDR3 consists of 11 residues. V gave up 8 bases and J gave up 1 base, with 8 bases separating them. Germline CDR1 reads DFQATT; CDR2 reads SNEGSKA (reference sequence). The CDR3 DNA is TGCAGTAAGACAGGGAACACTGAAGCTTTCTTT. This sequence encodes CSKTGNTEAFF.